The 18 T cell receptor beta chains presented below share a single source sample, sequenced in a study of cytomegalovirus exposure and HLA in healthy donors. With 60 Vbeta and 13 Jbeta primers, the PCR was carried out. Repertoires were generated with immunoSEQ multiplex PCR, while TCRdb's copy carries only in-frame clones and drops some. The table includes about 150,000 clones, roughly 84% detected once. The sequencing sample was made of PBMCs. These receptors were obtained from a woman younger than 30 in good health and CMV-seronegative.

The CDR3 sequence: CASSLTGTGNPYEQYF. CDR3 nucleotides: TGTGCCAGCAGTTTAACCGGGACAGGGAATCCCTACGAGCAGTACTTC. The V gene is TRBV28, the J gene TRBJ2-7; TRBD1 matches 9 bases. This CDR3 region has 16 residues. In germline, CDR1 is MDHEN, CDR2 SYDVKM. V lost 2 bases, J lost 2 bases, and 7 bases stayed unmatched.

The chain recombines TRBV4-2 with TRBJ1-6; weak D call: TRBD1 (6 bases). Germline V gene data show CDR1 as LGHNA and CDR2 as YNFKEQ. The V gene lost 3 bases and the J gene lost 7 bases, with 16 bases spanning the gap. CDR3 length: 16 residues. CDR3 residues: CASSHSRGTQNSPLHF. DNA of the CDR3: TGTGCCAGCAGCCATTCCAGGGGAACTCAAAATTCACCCCTCCACTTT.

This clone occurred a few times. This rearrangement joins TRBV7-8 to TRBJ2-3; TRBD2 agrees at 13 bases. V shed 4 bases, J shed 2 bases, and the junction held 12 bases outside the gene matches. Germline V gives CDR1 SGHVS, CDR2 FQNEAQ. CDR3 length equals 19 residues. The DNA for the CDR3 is TGTGCCAGCAGCTCCTACGGACTAGCGGGAGCCCTTTACACAGATACGCAGTATTTT. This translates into CASSSYGLAGALYTDTQYF.

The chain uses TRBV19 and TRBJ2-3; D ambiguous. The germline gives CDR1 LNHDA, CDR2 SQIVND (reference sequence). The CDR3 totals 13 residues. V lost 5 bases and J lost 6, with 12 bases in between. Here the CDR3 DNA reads TGTGCCAGTAGTCCTCCCCTAACGGATACGCAGTATTTT. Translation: CASSPPLTDTQYF.

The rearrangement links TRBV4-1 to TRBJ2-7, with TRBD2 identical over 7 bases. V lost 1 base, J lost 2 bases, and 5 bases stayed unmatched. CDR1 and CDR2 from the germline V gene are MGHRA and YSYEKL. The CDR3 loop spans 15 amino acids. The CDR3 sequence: CASSQGGGIAYEQYF. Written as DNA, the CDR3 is TGCGCCAGCAGCCAAGGGGGGGGGATTGCCTACGAGCAGTACTTC.

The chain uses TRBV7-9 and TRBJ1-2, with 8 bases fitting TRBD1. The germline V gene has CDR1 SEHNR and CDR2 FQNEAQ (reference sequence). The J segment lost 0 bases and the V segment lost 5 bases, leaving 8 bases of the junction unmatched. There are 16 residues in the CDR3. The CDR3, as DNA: TGTGCCAGCAGCCCCCGACAGGGGCGCGCTAACTATGGCTACACCTTC. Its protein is CASSPRQGRANYGYTF.

DNA for the CDR3: TGTGCCAGCAGCTTAGGCAGGCCTAATGAAGCTTTCTTT. It specifies CASSLGRPNEAFF. This chain uses TRBV7-3 with TRBJ1-1, with unresolved D. Trimming stripped 2 bases from V and 7 bases from J, with 11 bases between. Germline CDR1 is SGHTA and CDR2 is FQGTGA. This CDR3 has 13 residues.

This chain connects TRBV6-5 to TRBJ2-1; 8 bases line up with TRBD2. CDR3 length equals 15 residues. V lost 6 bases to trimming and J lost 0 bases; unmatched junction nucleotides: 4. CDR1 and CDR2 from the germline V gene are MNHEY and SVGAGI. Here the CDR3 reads CASRGAGVSYNEQFF. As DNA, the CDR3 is TGTGCCAGCAGAGGAGCGGGGGTCTCCTACAATGAGCAGTTCTTC.

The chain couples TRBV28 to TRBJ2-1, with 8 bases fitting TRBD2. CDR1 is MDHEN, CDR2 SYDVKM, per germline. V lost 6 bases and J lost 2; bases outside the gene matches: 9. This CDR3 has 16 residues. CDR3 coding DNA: TGTGCCAGCAGCGAAAGCGGGAGTGGCCCCTACAATGAGCAGTTCTTC. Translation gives CASSESGSGPYNEQFF.

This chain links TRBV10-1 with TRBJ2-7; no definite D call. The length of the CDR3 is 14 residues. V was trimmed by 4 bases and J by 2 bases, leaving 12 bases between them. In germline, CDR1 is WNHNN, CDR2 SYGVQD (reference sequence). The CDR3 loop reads CASSVDGSTYEQYF. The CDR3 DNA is TGCGCCAGCAGTGTAGATGGTTCCACCTACGAGCAGTACTTC.

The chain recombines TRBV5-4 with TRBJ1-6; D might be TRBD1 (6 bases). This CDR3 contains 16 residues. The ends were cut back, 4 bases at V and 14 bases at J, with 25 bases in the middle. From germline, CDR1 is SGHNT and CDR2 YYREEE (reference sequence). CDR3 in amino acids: CASSTPGQISLRALHF. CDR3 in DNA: TGTGCCAGCAGCACCCCGGGACAAATAAGCCTAAGGGCCCTCCACTTT.

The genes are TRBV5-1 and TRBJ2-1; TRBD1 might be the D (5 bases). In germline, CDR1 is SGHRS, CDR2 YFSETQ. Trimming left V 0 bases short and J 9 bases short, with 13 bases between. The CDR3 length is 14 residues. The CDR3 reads CASSLVAGSSEQFF. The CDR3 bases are TGCGCCAGCAGCTTGGTTGCAGGGTCGAGTGAGCAGTTCTTC.

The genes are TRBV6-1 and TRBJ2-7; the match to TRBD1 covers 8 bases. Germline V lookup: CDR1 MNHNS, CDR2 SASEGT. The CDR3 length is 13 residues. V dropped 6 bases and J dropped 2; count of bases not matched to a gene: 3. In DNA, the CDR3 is TGTGCCAGCAGGACAGGGGCCCCCTACGAGCAGTACTTC. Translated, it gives CASRTGAPYEQYF.

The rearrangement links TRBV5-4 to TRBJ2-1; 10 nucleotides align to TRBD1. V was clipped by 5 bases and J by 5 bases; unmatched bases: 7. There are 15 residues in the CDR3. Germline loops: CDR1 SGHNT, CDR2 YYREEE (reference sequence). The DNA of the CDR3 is TGTGCCAGCAGACTGGACAGGGGGGGACACAATGAGCAGTTCTTC. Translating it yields CASRLDRGGHNEQFF.

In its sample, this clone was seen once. CDR3 DNA: TGCGCCAGCAGCTTGGTGGCGGGGGGGACTGAAGCTTTCTTT. As protein: CASSLVAGGTEAFF. The chain couples TRBV5-1 to TRBJ1-1; maybe TRBD1 (5 bases). Germline values: CDR1 SGHRS, CDR2 YFSETQ. This CDR3 has 14 amino acids. V lost 0 bases, J lost 5 bases, and 11 bases lay in between.

CDR3 sequence: CASSLQGGDEQYF. The CDR3 DNA reads TGTGCCAGCAGCTTACAGGGTGGGGACGAGCAGTACTTC. This chain links TRBV7-3 with TRBJ2-7; D may be TRBD1 (5 bases). Germline assignment: CDR1 SGHTA and CDR2 FQGTGA. Trimming pared 2 bases from V and 5 bases from J, leaving 10 bases between. The CDR3 runs 13 residues. The variable domain in full, with the rest retrieved from reference TRBV7-3 and TRBJ2-7, is GAGVSQTPSNKVTEKGKYVELRCDPISGHTALYWYRQSLGQGPEFLIYFQGTGAADDSGLPNDRFFAVRPEGSVSTLKIQRTERGDSAVYLCASSLQGGDEQYFGPGTRLTVT.

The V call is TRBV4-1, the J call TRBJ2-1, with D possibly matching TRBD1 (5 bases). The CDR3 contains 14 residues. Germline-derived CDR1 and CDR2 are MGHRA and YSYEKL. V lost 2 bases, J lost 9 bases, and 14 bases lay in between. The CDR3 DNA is TGCGCCAGCAGCCAACCGGGTCCAAGGGGTGAGCAGTTCTTC. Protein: CASSQPGPRGEQFF.

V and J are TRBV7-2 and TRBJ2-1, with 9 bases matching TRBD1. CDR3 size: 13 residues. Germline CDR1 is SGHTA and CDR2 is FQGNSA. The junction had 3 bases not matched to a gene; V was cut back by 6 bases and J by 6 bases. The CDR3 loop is CASRNRGRNEQFF. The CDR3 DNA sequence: TGTGCCAGCAGAAACAGGGGGCGCAATGAGCAGTTCTTC.